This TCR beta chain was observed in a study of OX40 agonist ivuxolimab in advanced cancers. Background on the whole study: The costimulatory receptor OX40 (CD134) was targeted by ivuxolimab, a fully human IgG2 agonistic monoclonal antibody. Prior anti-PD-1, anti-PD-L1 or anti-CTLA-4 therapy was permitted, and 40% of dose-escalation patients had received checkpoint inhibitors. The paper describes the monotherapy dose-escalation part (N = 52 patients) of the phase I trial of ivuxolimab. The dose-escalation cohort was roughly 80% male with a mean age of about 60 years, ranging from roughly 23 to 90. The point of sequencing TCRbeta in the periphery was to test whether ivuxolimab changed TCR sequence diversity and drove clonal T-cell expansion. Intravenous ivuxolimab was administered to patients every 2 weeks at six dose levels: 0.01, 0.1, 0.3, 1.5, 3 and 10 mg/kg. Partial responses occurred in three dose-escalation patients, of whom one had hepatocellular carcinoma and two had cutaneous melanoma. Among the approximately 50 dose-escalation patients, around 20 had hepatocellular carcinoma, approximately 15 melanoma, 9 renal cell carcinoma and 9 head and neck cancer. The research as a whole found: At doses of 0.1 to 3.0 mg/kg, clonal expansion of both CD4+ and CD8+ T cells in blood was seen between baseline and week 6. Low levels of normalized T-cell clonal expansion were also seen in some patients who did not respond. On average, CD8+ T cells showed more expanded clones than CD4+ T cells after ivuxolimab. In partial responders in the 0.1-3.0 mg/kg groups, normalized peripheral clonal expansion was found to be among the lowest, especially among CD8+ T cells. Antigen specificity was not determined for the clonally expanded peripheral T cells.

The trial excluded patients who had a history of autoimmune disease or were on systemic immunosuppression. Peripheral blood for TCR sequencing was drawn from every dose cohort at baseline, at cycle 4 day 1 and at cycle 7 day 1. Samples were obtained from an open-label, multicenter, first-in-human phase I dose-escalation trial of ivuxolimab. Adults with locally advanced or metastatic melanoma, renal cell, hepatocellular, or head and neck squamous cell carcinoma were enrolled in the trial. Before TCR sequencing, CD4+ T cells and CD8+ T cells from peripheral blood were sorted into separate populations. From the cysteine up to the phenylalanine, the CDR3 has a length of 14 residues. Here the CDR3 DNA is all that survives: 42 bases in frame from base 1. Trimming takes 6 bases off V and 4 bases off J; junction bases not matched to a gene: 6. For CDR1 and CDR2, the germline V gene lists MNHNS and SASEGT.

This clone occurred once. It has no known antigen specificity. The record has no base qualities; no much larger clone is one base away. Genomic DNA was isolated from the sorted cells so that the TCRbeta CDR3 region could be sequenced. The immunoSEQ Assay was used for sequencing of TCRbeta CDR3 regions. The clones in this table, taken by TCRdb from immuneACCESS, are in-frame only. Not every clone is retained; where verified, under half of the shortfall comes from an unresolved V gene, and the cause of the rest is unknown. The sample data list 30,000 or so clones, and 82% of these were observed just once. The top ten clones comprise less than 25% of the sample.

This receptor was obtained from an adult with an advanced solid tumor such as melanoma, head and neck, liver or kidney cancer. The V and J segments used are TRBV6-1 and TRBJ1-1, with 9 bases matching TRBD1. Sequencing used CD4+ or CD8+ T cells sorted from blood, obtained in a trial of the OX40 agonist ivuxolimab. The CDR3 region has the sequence CASSPGQGFTEAFF. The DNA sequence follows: TGTGCCAGCAGCCCGGGACAGGGTTTCACTGAAGCTTTCTTT.